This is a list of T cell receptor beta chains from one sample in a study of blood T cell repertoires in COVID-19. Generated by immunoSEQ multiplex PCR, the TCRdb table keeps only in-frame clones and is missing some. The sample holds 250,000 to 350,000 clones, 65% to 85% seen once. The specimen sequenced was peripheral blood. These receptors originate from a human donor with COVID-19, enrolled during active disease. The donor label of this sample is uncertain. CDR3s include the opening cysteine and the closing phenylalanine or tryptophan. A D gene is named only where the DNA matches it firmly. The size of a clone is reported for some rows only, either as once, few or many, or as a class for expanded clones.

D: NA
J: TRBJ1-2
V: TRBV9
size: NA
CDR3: CASSVRVGEGDGYTF
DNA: TGTGCCAGCAGCGTCCGGGTGGGCGAGGGGGATGGCTACACCTTC

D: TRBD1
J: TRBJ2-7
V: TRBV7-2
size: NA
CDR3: CASSLRWTGNYEQYF
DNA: TGTGCCAGCAGCTTACGATGGACAGGAAACTACGAGCAGTACTTC

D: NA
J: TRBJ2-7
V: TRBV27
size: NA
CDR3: CASSRSWHTDGNEQYF
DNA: TGTGCCAGCAGCAGGTCGTGGCACACCGACGGGAACGAGCAGTACTTC

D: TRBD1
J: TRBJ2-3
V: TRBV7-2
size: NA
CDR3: CASSYLTGYTDTQYF
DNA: TGTGCCAGCAGCTACCTGACAGGGTACACAGATACGCAGTATTTT

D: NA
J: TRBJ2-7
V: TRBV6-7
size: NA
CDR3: CASSYLGPYEQYF
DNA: TGTGCCAGCAGTTATCTTGGCCCCTACGAGCAGTACTTC

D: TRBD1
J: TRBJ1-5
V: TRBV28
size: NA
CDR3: CASSIRQGYSNQPQHF
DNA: TGTGCCAGCAGTATCCGACAGGGGTATAGCAATCAGCCCCAGCATTTT

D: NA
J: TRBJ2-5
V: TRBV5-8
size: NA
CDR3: CASSLYSQETQYF
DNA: TGTGCCAGCAGCTTGTATAGCCAAGAGACCCAGTACTTC

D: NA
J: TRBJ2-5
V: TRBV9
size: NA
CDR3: CASSVEYSGETQYF
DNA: TGTGCCAGCAGCGTAGAATACAGTGGGGAGACCCAGTACTTC

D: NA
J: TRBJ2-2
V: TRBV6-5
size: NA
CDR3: CASSYGGRGTGELFF
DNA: TGTGCCAGCAGTTACGGTGGGAGGGGGACCGGGGAGCTGTTTTTT

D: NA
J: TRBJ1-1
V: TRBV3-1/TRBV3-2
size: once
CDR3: CASSPERGGNTEAFF
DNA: TGTGCCAGCAGCCCTGAGCGGGGTGGGAACACTGAAGCTTTCTTT

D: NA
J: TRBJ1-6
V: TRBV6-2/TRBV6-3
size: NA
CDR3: CASSYSISSRQGNF
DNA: TGTGCCAGCAGTTACTCGATTTCGTCTCGGCAGGGTAACTTT

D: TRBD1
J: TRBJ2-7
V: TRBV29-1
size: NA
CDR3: CSVGPTGGYEQYF
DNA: TGCAGCGTTGGCCCGACAGGGGGCTACGAGCAGTACTTC

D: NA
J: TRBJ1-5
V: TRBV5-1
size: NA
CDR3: CASSLDPGRNQPQHF
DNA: TGCGCCAGCAGCTTGGACCCAGGGCGGAATCAGCCCCAGCATTTT

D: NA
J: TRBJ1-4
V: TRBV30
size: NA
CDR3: CAWSVHRDEKLFF
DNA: TGTGCCTGGAGTGTTCACAGGGACGAAAAACTGTTTTTT

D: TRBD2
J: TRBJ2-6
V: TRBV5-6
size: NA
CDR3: CASSLDGRDYSGANVLTF
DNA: TGTGCCAGCAGCTTGGACGGCAGGGACTACTCTGGGGCCAACGTCCTGACTTTC

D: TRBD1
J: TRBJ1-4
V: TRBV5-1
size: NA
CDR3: CASSLGQGANEKLFF
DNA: TGCGCCAGCAGCTTGGGACAGGGGGCTAATGAAAAACTGTTTTTT

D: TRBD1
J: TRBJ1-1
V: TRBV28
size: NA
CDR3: CASSFWTGATEAFF
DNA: TGTGCCAGCAGTTTTTGGACAGGGGCCACTGAAGCTTTCTTT

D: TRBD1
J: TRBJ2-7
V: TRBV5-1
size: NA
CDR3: CASSLGQGAYEQYF
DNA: TGCGCCAGCAGCTTGGGACAGGGGGCGTACGAGCAGTACTTC

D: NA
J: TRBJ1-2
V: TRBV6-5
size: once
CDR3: CASSPGIYGYTF
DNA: TGTGCCAGCAGTCCCGGGATCTATGGCTACACCTTC

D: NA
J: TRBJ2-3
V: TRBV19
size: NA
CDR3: CASSIGGGASTDTQYF
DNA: TGTGCCAGTAGTATAGGAGGAGGAGCTAGCACAGATACGCAGTATTTT

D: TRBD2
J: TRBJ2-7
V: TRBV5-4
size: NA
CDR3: CASSLGLAGGLTYEQYF
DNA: TGTGCCAGCAGCTTGGGACTAGCGGGAGGGCTAACCTACGAGCAGTACTTC

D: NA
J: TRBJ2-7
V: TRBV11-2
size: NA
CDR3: CASSPGQTYEQYF
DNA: TGTGCCAGCAGCCCAGGACAGACCTACGAGCAGTACTTC

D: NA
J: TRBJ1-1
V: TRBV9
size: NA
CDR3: CASSAGLPNTEAFF
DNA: TGTGCCAGCAGCGCCGGACTACCGAACACTGAAGCTTTCTTT

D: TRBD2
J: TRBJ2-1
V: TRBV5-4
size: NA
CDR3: CASSVGLAGVDEQFF
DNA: TGTGCCAGCAGCGTGGGACTAGCGGGAGTTGATGAGCAGTTCTTC

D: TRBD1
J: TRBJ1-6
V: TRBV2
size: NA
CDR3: CAISPGTGINSPLHF
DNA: TGTGCCATCTCCCCCGGGACAGGGATAAATTCACCCCTCCACTTT

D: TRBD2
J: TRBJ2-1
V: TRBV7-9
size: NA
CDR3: CASSSPGTSGFNEQFF
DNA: TGTGCCAGCAGCTCCCCCGGGACTAGCGGGTTCAATGAGCAGTTCTTC

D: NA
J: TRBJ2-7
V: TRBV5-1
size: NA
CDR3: CASSEWNGNRGGYEQYF
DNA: TGCGCCAGCAGCGAATGGAACGGGAACAGGGGAGGATACGAGCAGTACTTC

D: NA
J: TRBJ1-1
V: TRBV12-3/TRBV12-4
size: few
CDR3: CASSIQTGSEAFF
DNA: TGTGCCAGCAGTATACAGACAGGCTCTGAAGCTTTCTTT

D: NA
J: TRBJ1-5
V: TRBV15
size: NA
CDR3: CATSRGSTNQPQHF
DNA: TGTGCCACCAGCCGCGGGTCAACAAATCAGCCCCAGCATTTT

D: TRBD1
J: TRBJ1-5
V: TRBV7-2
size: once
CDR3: CASSLVGQNQPQHF
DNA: TGTGCCAGCAGCTTAGTGGGACAGAATCAGCCCCAGCATTTT

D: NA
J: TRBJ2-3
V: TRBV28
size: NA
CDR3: CASSLLYTMGADTQYF
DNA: TGTGCCAGCAGTTTATTGTATACAATGGGCGCAGATACGCAGTATTTT

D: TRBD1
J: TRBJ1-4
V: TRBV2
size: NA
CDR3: CASSLTGVGEKLFF
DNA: TGTGCCAGCAGCCTGACAGGGGTTGGAGAAAAACTGTTTTTT

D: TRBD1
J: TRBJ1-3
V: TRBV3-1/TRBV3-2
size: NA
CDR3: CASSQVSGQGGNTIYF
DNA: TGTGCCAGCAGCCAAGTGTCGGGACAGGGTGGAAACACCATATATTTT

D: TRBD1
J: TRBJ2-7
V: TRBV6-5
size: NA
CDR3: CASNGQASNYEQYF
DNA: TGTGCCAGCAACGGACAGGCGTCCAACTACGAGCAGTACTTC

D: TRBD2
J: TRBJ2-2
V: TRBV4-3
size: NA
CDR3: CASSRRLAGGLDTGELFF
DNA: TGCGCCAGCAGCCGTCGACTAGCGGGAGGGTTGGACACCGGGGAGCTGTTTTTT

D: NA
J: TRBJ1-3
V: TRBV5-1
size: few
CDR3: CASSFQSGYTIYF
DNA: TGCGCCAGCAGCTTCCAGAGCGGGTACACCATATATTTT

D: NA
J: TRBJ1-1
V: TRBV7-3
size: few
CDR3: CASSGGADFEAFF
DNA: TGTGCCAGCAGCGGAGGGGCGGATTTTGAAGCTTTCTTT

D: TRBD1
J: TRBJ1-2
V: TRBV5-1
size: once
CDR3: CASSLARTGDGYTF
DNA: TGCGCCAGCAGCTTGGCCCGGACAGGGGATGGCTACACCTTC

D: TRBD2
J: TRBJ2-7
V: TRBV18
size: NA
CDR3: CASSPIRPGTSGSSYEQYF
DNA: TGTGCCAGCTCACCTATTAGACCCGGGACTAGCGGGAGCTCCTACGAGCAGTACTTC

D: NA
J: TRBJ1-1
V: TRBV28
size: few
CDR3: CASSPYTNTEAFF
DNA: TGTGCCAGCAGCCCCTATACGAACACTGAAGCTTTCTTT

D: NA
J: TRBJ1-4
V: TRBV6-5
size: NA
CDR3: CASSGLGTALEKLFF
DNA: TGTGCCAGCAGCGGACTAGGGACCGCCTTAGAAAAACTGTTTTTT

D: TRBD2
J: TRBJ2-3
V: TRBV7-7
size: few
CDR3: CASSSGRAVGTDTQYF
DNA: TGTGCTAGCAGCTCCGGGAGGGCGGTGGGCACAGATACGCAGTATTTT

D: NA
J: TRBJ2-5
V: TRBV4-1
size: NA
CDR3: CASSQGMRETQYF
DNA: TGCGCCAGCAGCCAAGGTATGCGGGAGACCCAGTACTTC

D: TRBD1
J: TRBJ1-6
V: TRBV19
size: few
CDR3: CASTRTGNEGSPLHF
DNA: TGTGCCAGTACCCGGACAGGGAATGAGGGTTCACCCCTCCACTTT

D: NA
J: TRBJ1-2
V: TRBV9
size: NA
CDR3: CASRTGTHYGYTF
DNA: TGTGCCAGCAGGACCGGGACACACTATGGCTACACCTTC

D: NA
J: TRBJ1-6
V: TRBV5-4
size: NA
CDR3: CASSYQGYNSPLHF
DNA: TGTGCCAGCAGCTATCAGGGATATAATTCACCCCTCCACTTT

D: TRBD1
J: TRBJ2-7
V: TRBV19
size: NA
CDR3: CASSTRDSAYEQYF
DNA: TGTGCCAGTAGTACCCGGGACAGCGCCTACGAGCAGTACTTC

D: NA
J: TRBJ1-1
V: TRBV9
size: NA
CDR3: CASSFRPGGTEAFF
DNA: TGTGCCAGCAGCTTTCGACCCGGGGGCACTGAAGCTTTCTTT

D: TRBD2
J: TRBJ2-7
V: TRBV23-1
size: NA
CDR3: CASSLIRTSGKSSYEQYF
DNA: TGCGCCAGCAGTCTAATTCGGACTAGCGGAAAGAGCTCCTACGAGCAGTACTTC

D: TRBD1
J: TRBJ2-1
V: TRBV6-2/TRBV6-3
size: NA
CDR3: CASSYSTGTGGGVYNEQFF
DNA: TGTGCCAGCAGTTACTCTACCGGGACAGGGGGCGGAGTCTACAATGAGCAGTTCTTC

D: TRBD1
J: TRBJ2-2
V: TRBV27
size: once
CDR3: CASRTGQNTGELFF
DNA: TGTGCCAGTAGGACAGGGCAGAACACCGGGGAGCTGTTTTTT

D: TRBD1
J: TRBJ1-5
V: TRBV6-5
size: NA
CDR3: CASRRTGDQPQHF
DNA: TGTGCCAGCAGGAGGACAGGAGATCAGCCCCAGCATTTT

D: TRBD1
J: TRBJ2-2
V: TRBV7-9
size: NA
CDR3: CASSLDGTDTGELFF
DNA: TGTGCCAGCAGCTTAGATGGGACAGACACCGGGGAGCTGTTTTTT